What follows describes a single T cell receptor beta chain. Its antigen is unknown. CD4+ cells underwent separation, giving CD45RA+ naive and CD45RA-negative memory subsets. This table comes from immunoSEQ multiplex PCR, and its TCRdb copy is limited to in-frame clones, with some not included. The repertoire holds 2 million to 2.5 million clones, with around 95% as singletons. These data are taken from a study of shared clonotypes between healthy human individuals. The study, taken as a whole, reports: Large depth notwithstanding, sorted-subset sequencing proved incomplete by rarefaction. The study generally estimated greater richness for naive than memory subsets. Sequencing depth was expected to influence donor clonotype sharing.

With 0 bases clipped from V and 5 bases from J, the junction kept 10 bases outside the gene matches. Germline CDR1 and CDR2: LGHNA and YSLEER. This CDR3 is 17 amino acids long. V and J are TRBV4-3 and TRBJ1-2; 9 bases are a match to TRBD1. This receptor was obtained from a man in his late teens or twenties in good health. The sample comprised naive CD4+ T cells sorted from blood. Subset reported: CD45RA+ positively selected. CDR3 sequence: CASSQDHGTGTSYGYTF. CDR3 coding DNA: TGCGCCAGCAGCCAAGATCATGGGACAGGGACCTCTTATGGCTACACCTTC.